This record looks at one T cell receptor beta chain sequence and its context. The target antigen is unknown. The entry originates in a study of cytomegalovirus exposure and HLA in healthy donors. The wider study: Across 350 to 500 genotyped donors, more than 75% landed in the Caucasian-associated ancestry cluster. General study findings and limits: Certain sequence variants were highly shared and formed a cluster, and this cluster was likely a sequencing artifact. Apparent HLA restriction characterized most CMV-associated TCR beta chains in a later analysis. The investigators catalogued 150 to 200 TCR beta chains as cytomegalovirus-associated.

In the PCR, 60 Vbeta and 13 Jbeta primers were used. Some clones are missing from TCRdb's copy, which holds only in-frame ones; the method was immunoSEQ multiplex PCR. The sample has 90,000 to 120,000 clones. Germline CDR1 is SEHNR and CDR2 is FQNEAQ (reference sequence). V shed 4 bases and J shed 0 bases, with 6 bases lying between them. This CDR3 has 14 residues. The receptor comes from a man between 45 and 60 years old in good health and CMV-seronegative. The sequencing input was PBMCs. V and J are TRBV7-9 and TRBJ2-2; D uncertain. The CDR3 coding sequence is TGTGCCAGCAGCTCCACGGCGAACACCGGGGAGCTGTTTTTT. It specifies CASSSTANTGELFF. The variable domain in full, completed from reference TRBV7-9 and TRBJ2-2, reads DTGVSQNPRHKITKRGQNVTFRCDPISEHNRLYWYRQTLGQGPEFLTYFQNEAQLEKSRLLSDRFSAERPKGSFSTLEIQRTEQGDSAMYLCASSSTANTGELFFGEGSRLTVL.